The source of this T cell receptor beta chain is a study of graft-versus-host responses after intestinal transplantation. Study as a whole: Every recipient had anti-thymocyte globulin induction and around 3 years of tacrolimus plus steroids. The study's findings and limits: In recipient marrow, GvH clones were found, and some appeared first in ileum or blood. Declines in HvG clones occurring early post-transplant were associated with peak circulating GvH clone levels. Subjects displaying graft-donor T cell macrochimerism possessed elevated graft-versus-host to host-versus-graft clonal ratios inside allografts.

Turning to this clone: Its antigen remains unknown.

With V trimmed by 7 bases and J by 1 base, 11 bases remained unmatched. CDR3 length: 16 amino acids. Germline-derived CDR1 and CDR2 are SNHLY and FYNNEI. Assay used: immunoSEQ multiplex PCR; TCRdb lists only in-frame clones, some missing. Counted here are approximately 86,000 clones, roughly 89% occurring once; the ten biggest clones make up 0.1%. Specimen: unstimulated CD4+ T cells sorted from spleen or lymph node cells, collected before intestinal transplant. The TCR comes from a human donor who received an intestinal transplant. This sequence joins TRBV2 and TRBJ2-3; TRBD2 agrees at 7 bases. The CDR3 reads CASTEGRARGTDTQYF. In nucleotides, the CDR3 is TGTGCCAGCACCGAGGGGAGGGCCAGGGGCACAGATACGCAGTATTTT.